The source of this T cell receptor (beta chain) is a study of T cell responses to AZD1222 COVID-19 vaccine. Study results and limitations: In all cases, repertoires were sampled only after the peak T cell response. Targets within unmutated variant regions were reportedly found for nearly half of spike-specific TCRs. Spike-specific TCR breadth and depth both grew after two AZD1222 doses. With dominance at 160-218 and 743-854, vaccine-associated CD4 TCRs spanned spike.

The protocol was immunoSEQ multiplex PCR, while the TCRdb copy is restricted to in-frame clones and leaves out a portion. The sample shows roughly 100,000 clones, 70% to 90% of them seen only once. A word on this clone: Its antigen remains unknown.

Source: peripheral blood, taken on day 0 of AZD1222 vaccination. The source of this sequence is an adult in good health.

This CDR3 reads CASSVDLRGQGRNEQFF. As DNA, the CDR3 is TGTGCCAGCAGCGTAGATCTTAGGGGACAGGGGAGGAATGAGCAGTTCTTC. This chain uses TRBV9 with TRBJ2-1; 10 nucleotides align to TRBD1. The CDR3 runs 17 residues. V gave up 0 bases and J gave up 7 bases; unmatched junction bases: 10. In germline, CDR1 is SGDLS, CDR2 YYNGEE.